The 15 T cell receptor beta chains given below trace back to one sample, sequenced in a study of shared clonotypes between healthy human individuals. CD8 cells classed as naive were CD45RO-negative and positively selected for CCR7, excluding terminally differentiated effector memory CD45RA+ cells. TCRdb keeps only in-frame clones here, not all; method: immunoSEQ multiplex PCR. The sample contains about 2.1 million clones, around 93% of which appear only once. Material: naive CD8+ T cells from PBMCs. The receptors originated from a man aged 18 to 29 in good health. Some clones in this sample may be carry-over from other donors' samples.

This chain joins TRBV28 and TRBJ2-5, with D possibly matching TRBD1 (6 bases). V was shortened by 5 bases and J by 1 base, with 14 bases between the two germline ends. Germline loops: CDR1 MDHEN, CDR2 SYDVKM. CDR3 size: 15 residues. CDR3 in amino acids: CASSGNDRFQETQYF. CDR3 nucleotide sequence: TGTGCCAGCAGTGGAAACGACAGGTTCCAAGAGACCCAGTACTTC.

This chain connects TRBV15 to TRBJ2-1; 7 bases match TRBD2. Looked up from germline, CDR1 is LNHNV and CDR2 is YYDKDF (reference sequence). CDR3 length: 17 amino acids. V lost 1 base to trimming and J lost 5 bases; unmatched junction nucleotides: 11. The CDR3 DNA follows: TGTGCCACCAGCAGAGGAGGGCTGGGAGGGCCGGACAATGAGCAGTTCTTC. Amino acid sequence: CATSRGGLGGPDNEQFF.

V gene TRBV7-8 combines with J gene TRBJ1-2, with D perhaps TRBD1 (5 bases). Trimming removed 0 bases from V and 8 bases from J, with 13 bases in between. The CDR3 has 14 residues. Germline-derived CDR1 and CDR2 are SGHVS and FQNEAQ. For the CDR3, the DNA is TGTGCCAGCAGCTTAGCTCCAGGGTTACAGGGCTACACCTTC. Its translation is CASSLAPGLQGYTF.

This clone was seen a single time. The V call is TRBV10-3, the J call TRBJ2-1; 7 bases are shared with TRBD1. V shed 10 bases and J 6 bases; nucleotides not matched to a gene: 15. Germline values: CDR1 ENHRY, CDR2 SYGVKD. The CDR3 spans 15 residues. The CDR3 loop reads CATKIWDSPLNEQFF. CDR3 in DNA: TGTGCCACGAAAATATGGGACAGTCCCCTCAATGAGCAGTTCTTC.

The chain recombines TRBV19 with TRBJ1-5; perhaps TRBD1 as D (6 bases). V shed 7 bases and J shed 2 bases, with 18 bases lying between them. CDR3 length: 16 residues. In germline, CDR1 is LNHDA, CDR2 SQIVND (reference sequence). The CDR3 DNA is TGTGCCAGTACCCCGGTCAGGGGCGAGGGCAATCAGCCCCAGCATTTT. Translation: CASTPVRGEGNQPQHF.

The chain uses TRBV11-1 and TRBJ2-4; no clear D. The CDR3 is 12 residues long. Germline CDR1 is SGHAT and CDR2 is FQDESV (reference sequence). Trimming left V 1 base short and J 13 bases short, with 11 bases between. The CDR3 coding sequence is TGTGCCAGCAGCTTAGGGAACGACGGCCAGTACTTC. This translates into CASSLGNDGQYF.

The V gene is TRBV4-3, the J gene TRBJ2-3; D uncertain. The CDR3 contains 13 residues. Germline V lookup: CDR1 LGHNA, CDR2 YSLEER. Trimming cost V 1 base and J 0 bases, with 2 bases left between them. CDR3: CASSQASTDTQYF. CDR3 sequence (DNA): TGCGCCAGCAGCCAAGCGAGCACAGATACGCAGTATTTT.

In this sample, this clone turned up a few times. The chain recombines TRBV28 with TRBJ1-4; D remains unclear. The length of the CDR3 is 12 residues. CDR1 is MDHEN, CDR2 SYDVKM, per germline. V was pared by 6 bases and J by 15 bases, with 17 bases between. The CDR3 reads CASSLWGDRVFF. The CDR3 nucleotides are TGTGCCAGCAGCTTGTGGGGTGACCGGGTGTTTTTT.

The CDR3 sequence: CASSSILGFRGTGELFF. The CDR3 DNA is TGTGCCAGCAGTTCGATTTTGGGGTTCCGGGGCACCGGGGAGCTGTTTTTT. The chain links TRBV27 to TRBJ2-2; a weak D match, TRBD2 (5 bases). CDR1 and CDR2 from the germline V gene are MNHEY and SMNVEV (reference sequence). CDR3 length: 17 amino acids. The ends were cut back, 4 bases at V and 4 bases at J, with 19 bases in the middle.

As regards this clone: In the same sample, other DNA sequences code for this CDR3. The chain recombines TRBV27 with TRBJ2-7; D ambiguous. Germline loops: CDR1 MNHEY, CDR2 SMNVEV (reference sequence). The CDR3 spans 13 residues. V was trimmed by 3 bases and J by 3 bases, leaving 9 bases between them. The CDR3 loop is CASSFGRYYEQYF. As DNA, the CDR3 is TGTGCCAGCAGTTTTGGCAGGTACTACGAGCAGTACTTC.

This clone has only a few counts. This chain links TRBV9 with TRBJ1-5; 7 bases map to TRBD1. The CDR3 has 15 amino acids. V was clipped by 2 bases and J by 9 bases; unmatched bases: 11. Germline lookup yields CDR1 SGDLS and CDR2 YYNGEE. DNA for the CDR3: TGTGCCAGCAGCGTTGGGGACAGTCCGGGGGGGCCCCAGCATTTT. Protein: CASSVGDSPGGPQHF.

The CDR3 DNA is TGTGCCAGCAGTTTACAGGCTGCAGATACGCAGTATTTT. This codes for CASSLQAADTQYF. The chain employs TRBV28 and TRBJ2-3; D is undetermined. Germline CDR1 reads MDHEN; CDR2 reads SYDVKM. The CDR3 has 13 amino acids. V shed 2 bases and J shed 4 bases, with 7 bases lying between them.

The chain joins TRBV27 to TRBJ2-7; D possibly corresponds to TRBD1 (5 bases). The CDR3 has 14 amino acids. CDR1 is MNHEY and CDR2 is SMNVEV in the germline V gene (reference sequence). Trimming shortened V by 1 base and J by 5 bases, and 12 bases separated the two germline ends. CDR3 nucleotide sequence: TGTGCCAGCAGTTTATATACCAGGGTGGACGAGCAGTACTTC. This encodes CASSLYTRVDEQYF.

The chain is built from TRBV27 and TRBJ1-5; maybe TRBD1 (5 bases). Germline V gene lookup returns CDR1 MNHEY and CDR2 SMNVEV (reference sequence). The CDR3 covers 16 residues. Trimming left V 1 base short and J 1 base short, with 11 bases between. The CDR3 region is CASSLFGAASNQPQHF. CDR3 sequence (DNA): TGTGCCAGCAGTTTATTCGGGGCCGCGAGCAATCAGCCCCAGCATTTT.

This clone was detected only a few times. The chain recombines TRBV28 with TRBJ2-2; D remains ambiguous. With 5 bases removed from V and 2 bases from J, the gap between germline ends came to 3 bases. Germline assignment: CDR1 MDHEN and CDR2 SYDVKM. The CDR3 loop spans 12 amino acids. Written as DNA, the CDR3 is TGTGCCAGCAGTACCAACACCGGGGAGCTGTTTTTT. This encodes CASSTNTGELFF.